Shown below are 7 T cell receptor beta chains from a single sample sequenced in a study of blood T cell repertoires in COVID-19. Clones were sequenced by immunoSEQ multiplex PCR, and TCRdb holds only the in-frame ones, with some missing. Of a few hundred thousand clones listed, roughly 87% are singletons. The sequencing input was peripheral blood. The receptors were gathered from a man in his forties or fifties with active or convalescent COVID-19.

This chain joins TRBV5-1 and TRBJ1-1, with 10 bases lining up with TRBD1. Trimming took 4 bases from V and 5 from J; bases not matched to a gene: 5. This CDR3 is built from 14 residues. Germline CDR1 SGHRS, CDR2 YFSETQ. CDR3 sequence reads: CASSQTGGETEAFF. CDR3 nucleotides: TGCGCCAGCAGCCAGACAGGGGGCGAGACTGAAGCTTTCTTT.

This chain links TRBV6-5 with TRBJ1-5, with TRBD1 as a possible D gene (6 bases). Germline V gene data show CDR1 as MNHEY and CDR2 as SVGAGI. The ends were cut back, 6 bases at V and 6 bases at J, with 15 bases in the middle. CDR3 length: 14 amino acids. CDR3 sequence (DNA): TGTGCCAGCAGCCCCAGCAGGGGTAGTCAGCCCCAGCATTTT. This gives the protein CASSPSRGSQPQHF.

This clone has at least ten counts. CDR3 sequence (DNA): TGTGCCAGCAGTCGAGGAGTCCTAACCGGGGAGCTGTTTTTT. Protein: CASSRGVLTGELFF. The chain joins TRBV28 to TRBJ2-2; D call uncertain. Germline assignment: CDR1 MDHEN and CDR2 SYDVKM. The CDR3 consists of 14 residues. The ends were cut back, 5 bases at V and 5 bases at J, with 12 bases in the middle.

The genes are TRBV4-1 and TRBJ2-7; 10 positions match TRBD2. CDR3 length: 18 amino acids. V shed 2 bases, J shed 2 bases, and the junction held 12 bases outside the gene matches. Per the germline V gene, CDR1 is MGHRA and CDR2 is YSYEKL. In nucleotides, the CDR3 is TGCGCCAGCAGCCAACTACCATATAGCGGGGGGACTACCTACGAGCAGTACTTC. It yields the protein CASSQLPYSGGTTYEQYF.

CDR3 coding DNA: TGTGCCAGCAGTCCCGGGACAGGGGGCGGTGAGCAGTTCTTC. As protein: CASSPGTGGGEQFF. The gene calls are TRBV27 and TRBJ2-1; 12 positions agree with TRBD1. The CDR3 loop spans 14 amino acids. Germline loops: CDR1 MNHEY, CDR2 SMNVEV (reference sequence). V gave up 5 bases and J gave up 9 bases; unmatched junction bases: 5.

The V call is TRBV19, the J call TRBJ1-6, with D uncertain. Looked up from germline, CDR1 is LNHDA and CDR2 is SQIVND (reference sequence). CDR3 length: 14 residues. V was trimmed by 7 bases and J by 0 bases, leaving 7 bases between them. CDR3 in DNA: TGTGCCAGTAATCCGAGCTCCTATAATTCACCCCTCCACTTT. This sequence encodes CASNPSSYNSPLHF.

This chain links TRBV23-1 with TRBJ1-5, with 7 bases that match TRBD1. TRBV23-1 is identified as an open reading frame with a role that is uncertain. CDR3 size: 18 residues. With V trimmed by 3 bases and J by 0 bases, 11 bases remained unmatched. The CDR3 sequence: CASSHRGDLFYSNQPQHF. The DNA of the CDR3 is TGCGCCAGCAGTCACAGGGGGGATCTCTTTTATAGCAATCAGCCCCAGCATTTT.